This T cell receptor (beta chain) was sequenced during a study of blood T cell repertoires in COVID-19. On the study more broadly: Both acute and convalescent COVID-19 samples were obtained from the United States, Italy and Spain. PBMCs, B-cell-depleted T cells, or T cells were the source of the cDNA or gDNA that made up the material.

V shed 5 bases and J shed 6 bases, with 5 bases lying between them. The CDR3 contains 12 residues. Original methodology: Estimation of nucleated cell counts relied on the amplification of reference gene primers. The protocol was immunoSEQ multiplex PCR, while the TCRdb copy is restricted to in-frame clones and leaves out a portion. V and J calls and clone size are copied from that table; D and trimming were computed from the DNA. Of roughly 160,000 clones in the sample, roughly 84% were seen once. The sequence was collected from a woman aged 80 or older with active or convalescent COVID-19. The rearrangement joins TRBV12-3 or TRBV12-4 to TRBJ1-6; no firm D call. Input material: peripheral blood. In nucleotides, the CDR3 is TGTGCCAGCAGTGGCCTTAATTCACCCCTCCACTTT. Translation: CASSGLNSPLHF.